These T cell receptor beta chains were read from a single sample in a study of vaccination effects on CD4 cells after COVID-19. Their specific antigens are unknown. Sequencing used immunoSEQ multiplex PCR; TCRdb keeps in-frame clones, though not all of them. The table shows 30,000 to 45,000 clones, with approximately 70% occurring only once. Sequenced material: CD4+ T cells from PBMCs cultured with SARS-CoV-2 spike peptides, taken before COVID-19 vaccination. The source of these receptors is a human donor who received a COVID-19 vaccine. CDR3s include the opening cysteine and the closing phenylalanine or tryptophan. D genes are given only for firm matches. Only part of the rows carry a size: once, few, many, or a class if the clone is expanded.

CDR3 DNA: TGTGCCAGCAGCTTAGGACAGGGGGCTAACTATGGCTACACCTTC
CDR3 protein: CASSLGQGANYGYTF
clone size: -
J gene: TRBJ1-2
V gene: TRBV5-5
D gene: TRBD1
CDR3 length: 15

CDR3 DNA: TGTGCCAGCGATGGCTACACCTTC
CDR3 protein: CASDGYTF
clone size: -
J gene: TRBJ1-2
V gene: TRBV5-4
D gene: -
CDR3 length: 8

CDR3 DNA: TGTGCCAGCACCAAAGGGGGGGGAGGCTATGGCTACACCTTC
CDR3 protein: CASTKGGGGYGYTF
clone size: -
J gene: TRBJ1-2
V gene: TRBV6-5
D gene: -
CDR3 length: 14

CDR3 DNA: TGTGCCAGCAGCTTGACCGGCGGAGGCCTCCAGTACTTC
CDR3 protein: CASSLTGGGLQYF
clone size: few
J gene: TRBJ2-5
V gene: TRBV12-3/TRBV12-4
D gene: -
CDR3 length: 13

CDR3 DNA: TGCGCCAGCAGCTTGTCTAGCCGAGCCGAAGAGACCCAGTACTTC
CDR3 protein: CASSLSSRAEETQYF
clone size: -
J gene: TRBJ2-5
V gene: TRBV5-1
D gene: -
CDR3 length: 15

CDR3 DNA: TGTGCCAGCAGCCAAGCTTATCGGACTCTAGCCCCAGATACGCAGTATTTT
CDR3 protein: CASSQAYRTLAPDTQYF
clone size: few
J gene: TRBJ2-3
V gene: TRBV14
D gene: -
CDR3 length: 17

CDR3 DNA: TGTGCCAGCAGTTGGCGACGGGACATCTCCTACGAGCAGTACTTC
CDR3 protein: CASSWRRDISYEQYF
clone size: few
J gene: TRBJ2-7
V gene: TRBV28
D gene: -
CDR3 length: 15

CDR3 DNA: TGCGCCAGCAGCCGGGGGGAGCCCACAGATACGCAGTATTTT
CDR3 protein: CASSRGEPTDTQYF
clone size: once
J gene: TRBJ2-3
V gene: TRBV4-1
D gene: -
CDR3 length: 14

CDR3 DNA: TGTGCCAGCAGTTCTGACAGGGGTAGCAATCAGCCCCAGCATTTT
CDR3 protein: CASSSDRGSNQPQHF
clone size: -
J gene: TRBJ1-5
V gene: TRBV28
D gene: TRBD1
CDR3 length: 15

CDR3 DNA: TGTGCCAGCAGGAGACAGTATAGCAATCAGCCCCAGCATTTT
CDR3 protein: CASRRQYSNQPQHF
clone size: few
J gene: TRBJ1-5
V gene: TRBV6-4
D gene: -
CDR3 length: 14

CDR3 DNA: TGTGCCATCAGGGAAGGCCCCGCGAGCACAGATACGCAGTATTTT
CDR3 protein: CAIREGPASTDTQYF
clone size: once
J gene: TRBJ2-3
V gene: TRBV10-3
D gene: -
CDR3 length: 15

CDR3 DNA: TGTGCCAGCTACAATGATACGCAGTATTTT
CDR3 protein: CASYNDTQYF
clone size: -
J gene: TRBJ2-3
V gene: TRBV27
D gene: -
CDR3 length: 10

CDR3 DNA: TGCAGTGCCCAGACAGGGGATGGCTACACCTTC
CDR3 protein: CSAQTGDGYTF
clone size: medium-sized
J gene: TRBJ1-2
V gene: TRBV20-1
D gene: TRBD1
CDR3 length: 11

CDR3 DNA: TGTGCCAGCAGCCCGCAACTAGCGGGGTTCGCCTACAATGAGCAGTTCTTC
CDR3 protein: CASSPQLAGFAYNEQFF
clone size: -
J gene: TRBJ2-1
V gene: TRBV5-4
D gene: TRBD2
CDR3 length: 17

CDR3 DNA: TGTGCCAGCAGCCAGTCGGATAAAACTTTCTTT
CDR3 protein: CASSQSDKTFF
clone size: -
J gene: TRBJ1-1
V gene: TRBV4-2
D gene: -
CDR3 length: 11

CDR3 DNA: TGTGCCAGCAGCTTGTACAGGGGGCGAGTAAACGAGCAGTACTTC
CDR3 protein: CASSLYRGRVNEQYF
clone size: -
J gene: TRBJ2-7
V gene: TRBV5-6
D gene: TRBD1
CDR3 length: 15